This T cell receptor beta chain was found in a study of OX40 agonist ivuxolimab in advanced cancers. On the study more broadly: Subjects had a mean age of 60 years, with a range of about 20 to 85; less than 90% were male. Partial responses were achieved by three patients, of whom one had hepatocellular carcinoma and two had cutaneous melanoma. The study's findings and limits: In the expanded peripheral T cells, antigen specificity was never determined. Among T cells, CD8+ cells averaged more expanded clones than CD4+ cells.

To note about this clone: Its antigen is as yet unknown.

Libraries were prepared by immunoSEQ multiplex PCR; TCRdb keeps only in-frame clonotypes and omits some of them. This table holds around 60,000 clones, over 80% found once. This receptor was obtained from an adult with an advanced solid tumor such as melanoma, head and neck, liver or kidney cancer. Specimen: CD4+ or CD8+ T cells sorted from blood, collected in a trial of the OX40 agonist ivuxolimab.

The CDR3 bases are TGTGCCAGCTCACCCCAAGAGGGCAATCAGCCCCAGCATTTT. Protein sequence: CASSPQEGNQPQHF. The rearrangement uses TRBV18 and TRBJ1-5, with D unresolved. V lost 3 bases, J lost 2 bases, and 8 bases lay in between. In germline, CDR1 is KGHSH, CDR2 LQKENI. CDR3 size: 14 residues.